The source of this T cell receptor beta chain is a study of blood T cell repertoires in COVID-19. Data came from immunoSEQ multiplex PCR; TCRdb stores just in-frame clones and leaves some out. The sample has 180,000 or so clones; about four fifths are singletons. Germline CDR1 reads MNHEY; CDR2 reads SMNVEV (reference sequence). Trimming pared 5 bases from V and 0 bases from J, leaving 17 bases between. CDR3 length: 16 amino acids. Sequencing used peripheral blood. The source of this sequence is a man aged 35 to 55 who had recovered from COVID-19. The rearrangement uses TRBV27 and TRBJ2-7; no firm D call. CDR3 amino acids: CASSPQVRQSSYEQYF. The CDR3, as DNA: TGTGCCAGCAGTCCCCAGGTACGGCAGAGCTCCTACGAGCAGTACTTC.